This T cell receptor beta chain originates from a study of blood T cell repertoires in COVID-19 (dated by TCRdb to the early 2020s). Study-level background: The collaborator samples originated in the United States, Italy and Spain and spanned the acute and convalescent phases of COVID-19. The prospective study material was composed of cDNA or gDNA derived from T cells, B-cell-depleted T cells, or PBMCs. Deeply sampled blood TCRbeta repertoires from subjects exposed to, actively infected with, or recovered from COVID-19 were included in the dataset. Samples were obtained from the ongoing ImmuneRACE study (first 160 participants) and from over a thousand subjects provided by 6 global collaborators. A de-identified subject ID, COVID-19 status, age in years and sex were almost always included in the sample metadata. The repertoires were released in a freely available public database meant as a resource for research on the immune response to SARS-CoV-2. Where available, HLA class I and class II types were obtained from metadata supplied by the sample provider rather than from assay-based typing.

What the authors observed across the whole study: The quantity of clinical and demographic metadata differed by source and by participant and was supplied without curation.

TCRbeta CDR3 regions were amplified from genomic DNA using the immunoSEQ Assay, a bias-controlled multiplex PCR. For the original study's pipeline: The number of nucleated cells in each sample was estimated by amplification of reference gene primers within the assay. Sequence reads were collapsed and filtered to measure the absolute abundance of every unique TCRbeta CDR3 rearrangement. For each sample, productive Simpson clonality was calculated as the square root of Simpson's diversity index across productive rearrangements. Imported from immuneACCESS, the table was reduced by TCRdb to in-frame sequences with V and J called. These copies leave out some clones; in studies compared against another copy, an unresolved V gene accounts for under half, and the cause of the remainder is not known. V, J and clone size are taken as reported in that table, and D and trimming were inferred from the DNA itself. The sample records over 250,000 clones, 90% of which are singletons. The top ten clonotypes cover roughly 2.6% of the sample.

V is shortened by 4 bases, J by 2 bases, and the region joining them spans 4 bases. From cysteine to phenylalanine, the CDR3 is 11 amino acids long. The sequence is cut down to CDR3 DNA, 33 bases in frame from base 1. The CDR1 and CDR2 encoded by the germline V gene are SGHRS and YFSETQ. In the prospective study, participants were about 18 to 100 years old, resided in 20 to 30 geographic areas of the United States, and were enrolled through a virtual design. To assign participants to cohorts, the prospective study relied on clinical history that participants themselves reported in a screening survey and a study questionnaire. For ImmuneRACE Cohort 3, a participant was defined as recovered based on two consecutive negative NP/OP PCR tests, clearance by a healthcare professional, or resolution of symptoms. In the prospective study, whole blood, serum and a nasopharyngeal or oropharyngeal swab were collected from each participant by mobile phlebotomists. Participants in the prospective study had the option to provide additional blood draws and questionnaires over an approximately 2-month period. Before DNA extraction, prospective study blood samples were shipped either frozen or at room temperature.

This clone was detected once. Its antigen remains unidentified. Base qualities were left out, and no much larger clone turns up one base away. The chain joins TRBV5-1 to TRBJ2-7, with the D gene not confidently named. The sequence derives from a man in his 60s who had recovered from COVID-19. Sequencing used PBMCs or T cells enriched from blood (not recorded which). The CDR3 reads CASSGAYEQYF. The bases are TGCGCCAGCAGCGGAGCCTACGAGCAGTACTTC. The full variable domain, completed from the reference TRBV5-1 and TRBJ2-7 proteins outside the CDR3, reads KAGVTQTPRYLIKTRGQQVTLSCSPISGHRSVSWYQQTPGQGLQFLFEYFSETQRNKGNFPGRFSGRQFSNSRSEMNVSTLELGDSALYLCASSGAYEQYFGPGTRLTVT.